Presented here are 6 T cell receptor beta chains from one specimen sequenced in a study of cytomegalovirus exposure and HLA in healthy donors (dated by TCRdb to about 2017). Receptors were amplified or captured by the immunoSEQ multiplex PCR assay. For the multiplex PCR, a mixture combining 60 forward primers for TCR Vbeta segments and 13 reverse primers for TCR Jbeta segments was used. The table was pulled from immuneACCESS by TCRdb, which kept in-frame rearrangements only. Such tables lose some clones; where checked, under half of the loss comes from unresolved V genes, and the rest has no known cause. The sample has 150,000 to 200,000 clones on record, about 75% of them singletons. In total, the top ten clones hold 6% to 7% of the sample. Material: PBMCs. Receptors were obtained from a man in his forties or fifties in good health and CMV-seropositive.

The chain combines TRBV30 with TRBJ1-2; TRBD1 is a possible D gene (6 bases). Trimming removed 0 bases at V and 5 bases at J, with 13 bases between. The CDR3 consists of 14 residues. The germline CDR1 and CDR2 sequences are GTSNPN and SVGIG (reference sequence). In DNA form, the CDR3 reads TGTGCCTGGAGTGTAGGACAGCATAATTATGGCTACACCTTC. It specifies CAWSVGQHNYGYTF.

The chain uses TRBV10-3 and TRBJ1-1, with D possibly being TRBD1 (5 bases). Germline assignment: CDR1 ENHRY and CDR2 SYGVKD. The CDR3 has 12 residues. Trimming left V 8 bases short and J 3 bases short, with 10 bases between. CDR3: CAIASRDTEAFF. The DNA of the CDR3 is TGTGCCATCGCGAGCAGGGACACTGAAGCTTTCTTT.

The chain carries TRBV4-1 and TRBJ2-5, with D perhaps matching TRBD2 (5 bases). Trimming took off 2 bases at V and 4 bases at J, with 17 bases between the two ends. CDR3 length: 16 amino acids. CDR1 MGHRA and CDR2 YSYEKL come from the germline V gene. CDR3: CASSQRDSGSSETQYF. The CDR3 DNA reads as TGCGCCAGCAGCCAACGTGACTCGGGGTCCTCAGAGACCCAGTACTTC.

The rearrangement uses TRBV5-6 and TRBJ1-2; possible D gene TRBD1, 5 bases. Per germline, CDR1 SGHDT and CDR2 YYEEEE. CDR3 size: 14 residues. Trimming took 1 base from V and 2 from J, leaving 9 bases between them. The DNA of the CDR3 is TGTGCCAGCAGCTTGTGGGCAGGGAACTATGGCTACACCTTC. Translating gives CASSLWAGNYGYTF.

This clone appeared a single time. V is TRBV18 and J is TRBJ2-2, with TRBD2 as a possible D gene (5 bases). Trimming took 0 bases from V and 4 from J, leaving 9 bases between them. This CDR3 has 15 residues. Germline V gene data show CDR1 as KGHSH and CDR2 as LQKENI. Here the CDR3 reads CASSPPGSGTGELFF. The DNA of the CDR3 is TGTGCCAGCTCACCACCGGGCAGCGGCACCGGGGAGCTGTTTTTT. The full variable domain, its missing parts supplied by reference TRBV18 and TRBJ2-2, is NAGVMQNPRHLVRRRGQEARLRCSPMKGHSHVYWYRQLPEEGLKFMVYLQKENIIDESGMPKERFSAEFPKEGPSILRIQQVVRGDSAAYFCASSPPGSGTGELFFGEGSRLTVL.

The CDR3 bases are TGTGCCAGTAGTATAGGGAAGGGGCCGGAGACCCAGTACTTC. It is translated as CASSIGKGPETQYF. V usage is TRBV19 and J usage is TRBJ2-5; perhaps TRBD1 as D (5 bases). The V end lost 1 base, the J end lost 5 bases, and 11 bases lay between the germline ends. The CDR3 is 14 residues long. Germline V lookup: CDR1 LNHDA, CDR2 SQIVND (reference sequence).